Listed here are 8 T cell receptor beta chains from one sample, sequenced in a study of blood T cell repertoires in COVID-19. Clones were sequenced by immunoSEQ multiplex PCR, and TCRdb holds only the in-frame ones, with some missing. The data contain approximately 480,000 clones, 80% to 90% of them singletons. Sequenced: peripheral blood. These receptors all stem from a man in his late teens or twenties with COVID-19, enrolled during active disease.

The CDR3 reads CASSFDQQGTGSPLHF. For the CDR3, the DNA is TGTGCCAGCAGTTTCGACCAACAGGGAACTGGTTCACCCCTCCACTTT. The chain recombines TRBV27 with TRBJ1-6; perhaps TRBD1 as D (6 bases). CDR3 length equals 16 residues. CDR1 is MNHEY and CDR2 is SMNVEV in the germline V gene (reference sequence). V was cut by 3 bases and J by 9 bases, with 18 bases left in between.

The chain combines TRBV25-1 with TRBJ2-7, with 7 bases fitting TRBD1. With 6 bases clipped from V and 3 bases from J, the junction kept 8 bases outside the gene matches. The germline V gene has CDR1 MGHDK and CDR2 SYGVNS. The CDR3 spans 14 residues. DNA of the CDR3: TGTGCCAGCAGAAAGACAGGGCTCAGCTACGAGCAGTACTTC. Amino acid sequence: CASRKTGLSYEQYF.

V and J are TRBV4-1 and TRBJ1-4; 8 nucleotides align to TRBD1. V lost 2 bases and J lost 8; bases outside the gene matches: 7. Germline V gene data show CDR1 as MGHRA and CDR2 as YSYEKL. This CDR3 comprises 15 residues. This CDR3 is CASSQNQGAQEKLFF. In nucleotides, the CDR3 is TGCGCCAGCAGCCAAAATCAGGGGGCGCAGGAAAAACTGTTTTTT.

This rearrangement joins TRBV7-9 to TRBJ2-7, with 10 bases fitting TRBD2. The length of the CDR3 is 16 residues. Germline V gene lookup returns CDR1 SEHNR and CDR2 FQNEAQ (reference sequence). V dropped 4 bases and J dropped 6; count of bases not matched to a gene: 12. CDR3 DNA: TGTGCCAGCAGCTCCACCCTGTCAGCGGGAGGGGGCGAGCAGTACTTC. Its protein is CASSSTLSAGGGEQYF. Full variable domain (missing parts from reference TRBV7-9 and TRBJ2-7): DTGVSQNPRHKITKRGQNVTFRCDPISEHNRLYWYRQTLGQGPEFLTYFQNEAQLEKSRLLSDRFSAERPKGSFSTLEIQRTEQGDSAMYLCASSSTLSAGGGEQYFGPGTRLTVT.

The rearrangement joins TRBV9 to TRBJ2-1, with a tentative D call TRBD2 (6 bases). V was cut by 0 bases and J by 3 bases, with 10 bases left in between. Germline V gene lookup returns CDR1 SGDLS and CDR2 YYNGEE. This CDR3 spans 15 amino acids. The CDR3 reads CASSVEPGVYNEQFF. DNA of the CDR3: TGTGCCAGCAGCGTAGAGCCGGGGGTCTACAATGAGCAGTTCTTC.

The rearrangement joins TRBV18 to TRBJ1-6; the D is unclear. CDR3 length: 17 residues. Germline V lookup: CDR1 KGHSH, CDR2 LQKENI. Trimming pared 0 bases from V and 5 bases from J, leaving 14 bases between. Here the CDR3 reads CASSPPPAGQNNSPLHF. CDR3 DNA: TGTGCCAGCTCACCACCGCCGGCGGGTCAAAATAATTCACCCCTCCACTTT.

V and J are TRBV5-8 and TRBJ2-7, with TRBD1 matching over 8 bases. The CDR3 length is 15 residues. Germline V gene sequence: CDR1 SGHTS, CDR2 YDEGEE. V lost 4 bases, J lost 0 bases, and 6 bases stayed unmatched. The CDR3 coding sequence is TGTGCCAGCAGCACCCGACAGGGGTTCTCCTACGAGCAGTACTTC. Protein product: CASSTRQGFSYEQYF.

This chain links TRBV5-4 with TRBJ1-1; no reliable D call. Germline CDR1 SGHNT, CDR2 YYREEE (reference sequence). This CDR3 has 13 residues. The V end was cut by 1 base, the J end by 2 bases, with 6 bases between. CDR3 bases: TGTGCCAGCAGCTTGCTGACAAACACTGAAGCTTTCTTT. This gives the protein CASSLLTNTEAFF.